The next 3 T cell receptor beta chains were all read from a single sample in a study of brain T cells in children with intractable seizures. The repertoire was sequenced with immunoSEQ multiplex PCR; TCRdb's copy has only in-frame clones and lacks some. The table shows under 150,000 clones, with around 94% occurring only once. Sample: peripheral blood, taken at surgery. The receptor source for this set is a boy younger than two with hemimegalencephaly and intractable seizures.

The rearrangement joins TRBV6-2 or TRBV6-3 to TRBJ2-3; D is uncertain. V lost 2 bases and J lost 2, with 8 bases in between. This CDR3 has 14 amino acids. CDR1 and CDR2 (germline): MNHEY, SVGEGT. For the CDR3, the DNA is TGTGCCAGCAGTTACGGGTGGAACACAGATACGCAGTATTTT. Its translation: CASSYGWNTDTQYF.

This clone was detected only once. Other DNA variants within this sample encode the same CDR3. The chain employs TRBV28 and TRBJ1-5; D not certain. V lost 1 base and J lost 1, with 2 bases in between. Germline V gene lookup returns CDR1 MDHEN and CDR2 SYDVKM. The CDR3 totals 13 residues. CDR3 in amino acids: CASSLYSNQPQHF. The CDR3 nucleotides are TGTGCCAGCAGTTTATACAGCAATCAGCCCCAGCATTTT.

This sequence joins TRBV5-1 and TRBJ2-5, with 7 bases that match TRBD2. This CDR3 contains 16 residues. The V gene's germline CDR1 is SGHRS and CDR2 YFSETQ. V lost 0 bases, J lost 0 bases, and 5 bases stayed unmatched. In DNA form, the CDR3 reads TGCGCCAGCAGCTTGGTGGGGGGGACTTACCAAGAGACCCAGTACTTC. Amino acid sequence: CASSLVGGTYQETQYF.